These 3 T cell receptor beta chains were all obtained from the same sample, sequenced in a study of Ad26.COV2.S vaccination and SARS-CoV-2 variants. Method: immunoSEQ multiplex PCR; TCRdb's copy keeps in-frame clones and lacks some. The table shows over 400,000 clones, with 80% to 95% occurring only once. The treatment is: roughly 20 received Ad26.COV2.S at low or high dose, single or two shots; a few received placebo; per-sample allocation not given. The samples date from day 63 after the first vaccine or placebo injection. Source: peripheral blood, taken in a trial of Ad26.COV2.S vaccine versus placebo. Receptors were obtained from a person between 18 and 65 years old who received the Ad26.COV2.S COVID-19 vaccine or a placebo.

The V call is TRBV7-2, the J call TRBJ1-1, with 12 bases fitting TRBD1. The germline gives CDR1 SGHTA, CDR2 FQGNSA. The V and J ends lost 5 bases and 3 bases, in that order; junction bases with no gene match: 10. The CDR3 covers 17 residues. This chain's CDR3 is CASSPRGGTGGDTEAFF. In DNA, the CDR3 is TGTGCCAGCAGCCCCCGGGGCGGGACAGGGGGCGACACTGAAGCTTTCTTT.

The chain links TRBV30 to TRBJ1-5, with a possible D match to TRBD1 (5 bases). CDR3 length: 16 amino acids. Germline-derived CDR1 and CDR2 are GTSNPN and SVGIG (reference sequence). V was clipped by 1 base and J by 0 bases, with 13 bases between them. The CDR3 coding sequence is TGTGCCTGGAGTGGCCCCGGGGCATATAGCAATCAGCCCCAGCATTTT. The encoded protein is CAWSGPGAYSNQPQHF. Together with reference TRBV30 and TRBJ1-5, the CDR3 gives the full variable domain: SQTIHQWPATLVQPVGSPLSLECTVEGTSNPNLYWYRQAAGRGLQLLFYSVGIGQISSEVPQNLSASRPQDRQFILSSKKLLLSDSGFYLCAWSGPGAYSNQPQHFGDGTRLSIL.

This clone was seen just once. The gene calls are TRBV6-4 and TRBJ2-1; D perhaps matches TRBD2 (5 bases). CDR3 length: 18 amino acids. Between the trimmed V and J ends, which lost 2 bases and 9 bases, there was a span of 26 bases. CDR1 is MRHNA and CDR2 is SNTAGT in the germline V gene. In DNA, the CDR3 is TGTGCCAGCAGTGACCGGTTCCCGCGGGCCTCGGGTCGGGGTGAGCAGTTCTTC. The encoded protein is CASSDRFPRASGRGEQFF.